The clone carrying this T cell receptor (beta chain) was found a few times. Its target is unknown. This entry is derived from a study of identical twins. General observations from the study: Out-of-frame TCR alpha sharing in monozygotic twins exceeded recombination model predictions.

Using its own MiXCR run on the 5' RACE reads, TCRdb lists one record per CDR3 protein. The sample shows hundreds of thousands of distinct CDR3 sequences, approximately 24% of them seen only once. With 4 bases clipped from V and 5 bases from J, the junction kept 3 bases outside the gene matches. This CDR3 contains 13 residues. Per the germline V gene, CDR1 is LGHNA and CDR2 is YSLEER. This same sample was also part of a study on T cells expressing NK-cell markers. From that paper: The study drew TCR beta repertoires from sorted CD3+CD56+NKG2C+, CD3+CD56+NKG2C- and CD3+CD56-NKG2C+ T cells. Among eight sequenced donors, seven carried HCMV seropositivity while one was seronegative. The CD3+CD56-NKG2C+ fraction of four donors was likewise dominated by these clonotypes.

Sequencing was done on a sample of CD4+ T cells sorted from blood. The source is a young woman in good health. This chain joins TRBV4-3 and TRBJ2-5, with 8 nucleotides matching TRBD2. The CDR3 loop is CASSRGRSETQYF. In DNA, the CDR3 is TGCGCCAGCAGCCGCGGGAGGTCGGAGACCCAGTACTTC.